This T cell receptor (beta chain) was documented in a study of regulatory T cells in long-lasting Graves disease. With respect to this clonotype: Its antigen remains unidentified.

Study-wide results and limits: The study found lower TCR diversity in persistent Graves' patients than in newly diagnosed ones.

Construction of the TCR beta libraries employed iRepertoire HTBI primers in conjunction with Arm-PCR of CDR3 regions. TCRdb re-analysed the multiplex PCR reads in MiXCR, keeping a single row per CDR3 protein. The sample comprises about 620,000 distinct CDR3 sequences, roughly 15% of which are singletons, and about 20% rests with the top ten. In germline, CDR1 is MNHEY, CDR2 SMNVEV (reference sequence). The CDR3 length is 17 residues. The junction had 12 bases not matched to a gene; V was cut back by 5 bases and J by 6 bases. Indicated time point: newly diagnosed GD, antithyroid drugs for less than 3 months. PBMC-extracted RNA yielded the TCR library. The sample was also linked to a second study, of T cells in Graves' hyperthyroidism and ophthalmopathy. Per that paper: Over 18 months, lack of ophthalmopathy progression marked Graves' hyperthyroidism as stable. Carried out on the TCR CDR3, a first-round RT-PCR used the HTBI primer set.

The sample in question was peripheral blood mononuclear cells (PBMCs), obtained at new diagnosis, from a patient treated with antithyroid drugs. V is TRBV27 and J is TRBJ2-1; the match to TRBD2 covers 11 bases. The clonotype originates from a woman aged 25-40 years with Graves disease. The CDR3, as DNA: TGTGCCAGCAGTCTCGTTAGCGGGAGGGTCAGTAGCAATGAGCAGTTCTTC. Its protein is CASSLVSGRVSSNEQFF.